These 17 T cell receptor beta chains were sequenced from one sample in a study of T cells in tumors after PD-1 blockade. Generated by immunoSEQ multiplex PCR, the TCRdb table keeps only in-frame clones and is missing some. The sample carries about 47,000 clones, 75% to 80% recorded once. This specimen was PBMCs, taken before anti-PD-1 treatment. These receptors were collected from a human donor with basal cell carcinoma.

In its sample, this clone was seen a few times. The CDR3 spells CASTETVNAYNEQFF. The CDR3 nucleotides are TGTGCCAGCACCGAGACAGTCAACGCCTACAATGAGCAGTTCTTC. The J gene is TRBJ2-1, the V gene TRBV2; D might be TRBD1 (5 bases). The CDR3 length is 15 residues. V lost 7 bases to trimming and J lost 2 bases, with 15 bases between them. Germline V gene data show CDR1 as SNHLY and CDR2 as FYNNEI.

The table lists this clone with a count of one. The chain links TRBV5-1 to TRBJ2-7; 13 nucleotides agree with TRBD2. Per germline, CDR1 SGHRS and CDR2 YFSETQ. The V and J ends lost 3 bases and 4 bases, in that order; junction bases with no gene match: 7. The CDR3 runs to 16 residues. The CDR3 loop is CASSWDGLAGEYEQYF. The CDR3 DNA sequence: TGCGCCAGCAGCTGGGACGGACTAGCGGGAGAATACGAGCAGTACTTC.

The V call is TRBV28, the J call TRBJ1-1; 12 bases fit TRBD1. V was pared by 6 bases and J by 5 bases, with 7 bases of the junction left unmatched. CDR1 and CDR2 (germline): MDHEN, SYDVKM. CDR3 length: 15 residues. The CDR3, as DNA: TGTGCCAGCAGCTGGGGACAGGGGGCAATGACTGAAGCTTTCTTT. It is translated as CASSWGQGAMTEAFF. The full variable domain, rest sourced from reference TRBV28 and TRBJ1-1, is DVKVTQSSRYLVKRTGEKVFLECVQDMDHENMFWYRQDPGLGLRLIYFSYDVKMKEKGDIPEGYSVSREKKERFSLILESASTNQTSMYLCASSWGQGAMTEAFFGQGTRLTVV.

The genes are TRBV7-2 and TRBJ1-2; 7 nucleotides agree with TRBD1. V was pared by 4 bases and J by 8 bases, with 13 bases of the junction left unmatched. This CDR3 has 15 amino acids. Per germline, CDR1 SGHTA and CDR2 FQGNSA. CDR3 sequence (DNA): TGTGCCAGCAGCTACGACAGGGCAAGGGCGGGAGGCTACACCTTC. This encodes CASSYDRARAGGYTF. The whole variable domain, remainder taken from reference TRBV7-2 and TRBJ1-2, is GAGVSQSPSNKVTEKGKDVELRCDPISGHTALYWYRQSLGQGLEFLIYFQGNSAPDKSGLPSDRFSAERTGGSVSTLTIQRTQQEDSAVYLCASSYDRARAGGYTFGSGTRLTVV.

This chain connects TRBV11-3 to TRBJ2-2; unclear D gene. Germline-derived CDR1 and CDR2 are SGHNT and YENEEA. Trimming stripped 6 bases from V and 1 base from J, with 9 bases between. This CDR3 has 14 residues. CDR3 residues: CASRLRRNTGELFF. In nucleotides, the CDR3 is TGTGCCAGCAGGCTTCGCAGGAACACCGGGGAGCTGTTTTTT.

The CDR3 protein is CASSLGQENQPQHF. CDR3 coding DNA: TGCGCCAGCAGCTTAGGGCAGGAAAATCAGCCCCAGCATTTT. The chain couples TRBV5-1 to TRBJ1-5, with D unresolved. V was shortened by 2 bases and J by 4 bases, with 10 bases between the two germline ends. This CDR3 is 14 amino acids long. Germline CDR1 SGHRS, CDR2 YFSETQ.

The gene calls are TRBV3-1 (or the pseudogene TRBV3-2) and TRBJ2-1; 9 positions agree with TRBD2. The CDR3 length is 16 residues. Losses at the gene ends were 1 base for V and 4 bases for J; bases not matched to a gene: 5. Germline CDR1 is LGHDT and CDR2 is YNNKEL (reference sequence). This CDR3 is CASSQAASGGYNEQFF. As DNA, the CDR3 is TGTGCCAGCAGCCAAGCCGCCAGCGGGGGGTACAATGAGCAGTTCTTC.

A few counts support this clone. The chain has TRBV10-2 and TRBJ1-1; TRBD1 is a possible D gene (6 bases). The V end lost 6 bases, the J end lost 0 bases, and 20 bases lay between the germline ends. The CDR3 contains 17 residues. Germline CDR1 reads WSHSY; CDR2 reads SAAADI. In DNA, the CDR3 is TGCGCCAGCAGACGGACAGCCCTTTCTTTCATGAACACTGAAGCTTTCTTT. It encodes CASRRTALSFMNTEAFF.

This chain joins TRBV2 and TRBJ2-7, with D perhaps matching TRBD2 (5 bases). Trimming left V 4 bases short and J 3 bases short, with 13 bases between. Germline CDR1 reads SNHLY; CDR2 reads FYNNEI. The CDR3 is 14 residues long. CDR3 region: CASSVFPAVYEQYF. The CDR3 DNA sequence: TGTGCCAGCAGTGTTTTCCCAGCGGTCTACGAGCAGTACTTC. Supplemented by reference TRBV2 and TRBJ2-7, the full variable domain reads EPEVTQTPSHQVTQMGQEVILRCVPISNHLYFYWYRQILGQKVEFLVSFYNNEISEKSEIFDDQFSVERPDGSNFTLKIRSTKLEDSAMYFCASSVFPAVYEQYFGPGTRLTVT.

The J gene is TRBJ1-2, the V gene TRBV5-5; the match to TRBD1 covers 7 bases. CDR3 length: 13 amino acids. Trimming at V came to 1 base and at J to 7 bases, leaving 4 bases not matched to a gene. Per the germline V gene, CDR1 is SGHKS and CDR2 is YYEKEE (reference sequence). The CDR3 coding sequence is TGTGCCAGCAGCTTGACAGGGGAAAGTGGCTACACCTTC. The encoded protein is CASSLTGESGYTF. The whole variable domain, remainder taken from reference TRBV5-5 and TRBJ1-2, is DAGVTQSPTHLIKTRGQQVTLRCSPISGHKSVSWYQQVLGQGPQFIFQYYEKEERGRGNFPDRFSARQFPNYSSELNVNALLLGDSALYLCASSLTGESGYTFGSGTRLTVV.

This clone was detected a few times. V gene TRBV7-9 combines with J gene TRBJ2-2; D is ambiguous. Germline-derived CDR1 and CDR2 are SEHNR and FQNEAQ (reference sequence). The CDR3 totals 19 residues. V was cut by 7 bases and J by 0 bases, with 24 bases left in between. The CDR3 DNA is TGTGCCAGCACCACCCACATCAAGCAGGCGAGCTCGAACACCGGGGAGCTGTTTTTT. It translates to CASTTHIKQASSNTGELFF.

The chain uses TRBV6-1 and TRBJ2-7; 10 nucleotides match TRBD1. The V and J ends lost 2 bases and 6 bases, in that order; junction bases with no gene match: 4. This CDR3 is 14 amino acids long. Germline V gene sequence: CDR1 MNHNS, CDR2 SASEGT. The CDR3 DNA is TGTGCCAGCAGTGAACCCCGGGACAGGGGCGAGCAGTACTTC. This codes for CASSEPRDRGEQYF.

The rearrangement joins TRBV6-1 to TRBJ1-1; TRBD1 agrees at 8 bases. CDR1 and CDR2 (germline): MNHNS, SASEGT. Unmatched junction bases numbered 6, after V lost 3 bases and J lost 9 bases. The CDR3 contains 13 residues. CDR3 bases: TGTGCCAGCAGTGAGCGGACAGGGCTCCAAGCTTTCTTT. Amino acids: CASSERTGLQAFF.

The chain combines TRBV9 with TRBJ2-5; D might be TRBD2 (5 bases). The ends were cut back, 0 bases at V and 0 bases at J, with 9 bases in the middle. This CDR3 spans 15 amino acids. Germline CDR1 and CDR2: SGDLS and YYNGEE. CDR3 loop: CASSVDPDYQETQYF. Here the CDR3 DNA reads TGTGCCAGCAGCGTAGATCCGGACTACCAAGAGACCCAGTACTTC. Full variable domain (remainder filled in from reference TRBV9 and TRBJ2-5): DSGVTQTPKHLITATGQRVTLRCSPRSGDLSVYWYQQSLDQGLQFLIQYYNGEERAKGNILERFSAQQFPDLHSELNLSSLELGDSALYFCASSVDPDYQETQYFGPGTRLLVL.

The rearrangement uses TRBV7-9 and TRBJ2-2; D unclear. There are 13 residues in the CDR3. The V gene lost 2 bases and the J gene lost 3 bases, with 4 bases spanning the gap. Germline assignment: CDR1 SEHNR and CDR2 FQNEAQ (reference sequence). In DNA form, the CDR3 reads TGTGCCAGCAGCTTAAGGGACACCGGGGAGCTGTTTTTT. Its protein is CASSLRDTGELFF.

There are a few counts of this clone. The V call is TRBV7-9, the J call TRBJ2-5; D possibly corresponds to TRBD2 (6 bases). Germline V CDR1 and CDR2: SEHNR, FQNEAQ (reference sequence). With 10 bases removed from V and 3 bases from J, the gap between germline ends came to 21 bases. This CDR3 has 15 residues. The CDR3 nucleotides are TGTGCCACACCTAAGGCGGGAAAGGATAAAGAGACCCAGTACTTC. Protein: CATPKAGKDKETQYF.

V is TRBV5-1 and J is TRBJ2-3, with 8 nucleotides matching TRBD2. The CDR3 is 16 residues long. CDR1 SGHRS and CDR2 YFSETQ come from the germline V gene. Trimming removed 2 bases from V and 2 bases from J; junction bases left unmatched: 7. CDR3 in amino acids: CASSFGSSGFTDTQYF. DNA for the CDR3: TGCGCCAGCAGCTTTGGGTCTAGCGGGTTCACAGATACGCAGTATTTT.